This T cell receptor (beta chain) was recorded in a study of blood T cell repertoires in COVID-19. Overall study context: Sample material is recorded as cDNA or gDNA derived from T cells, B-cell-depleted T cells, or PBMCs.

How the authors handled the data: Amplifying reference gene primers gave estimates of nucleated cell counts. Using immunoSEQ multiplex PCR, the repertoire was profiled, and TCRdb retains in-frame clones only, with some absent. Clone size and V and J calls were adopted from that table, with D and trimming inferred from the DNA. Counted here are about 440,000 clones, 80% to 90% occurring once; the ten biggest clones make up approximately 4.3%. The germline gives CDR1 GTSNPN, CDR2 SVGIG (reference sequence). The CDR3 covers 15 residues. Sequencing was carried out using peripheral blood. The clonotype originates from a woman in her twenties or thirties with acute or convalescent COVID-19. The chain recombines TRBV30 with TRBJ2-3; 8 bases fit TRBD2. CDR3 amino acids: CAQDRGGRGVDTQYF. CDR3 coding DNA: TGTGCTCAAGATCGGGGGGGCCGCGGGGTTGATACGCAGTATTTT. Full variable domain (missing parts from reference TRBV30 and TRBJ2-3): SQTIHQWPATLVQPVGSPLSLECTVEGTSNPNLYWYRQAAGRGLQLLFYSVGIGQISSEVPQNLSASRPQDRQFILSSKKLLLSDSGFYLCAQDRGGRGVDTQYFGPGTRLTVL.